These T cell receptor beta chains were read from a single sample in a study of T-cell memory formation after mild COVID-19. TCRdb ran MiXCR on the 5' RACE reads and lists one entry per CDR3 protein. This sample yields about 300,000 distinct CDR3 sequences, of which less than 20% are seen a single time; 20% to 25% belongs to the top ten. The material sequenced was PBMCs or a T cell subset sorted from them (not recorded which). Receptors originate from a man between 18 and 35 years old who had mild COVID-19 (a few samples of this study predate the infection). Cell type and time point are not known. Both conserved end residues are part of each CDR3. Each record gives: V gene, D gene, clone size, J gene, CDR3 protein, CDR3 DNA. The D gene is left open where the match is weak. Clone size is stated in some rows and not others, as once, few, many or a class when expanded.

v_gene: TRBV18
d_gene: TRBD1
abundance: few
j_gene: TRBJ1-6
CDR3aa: CASSSQGALSPLHF
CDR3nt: TGTGCCAGCTCAAGTCAGGGGGCGCTTTCACCCCTCCACTTT

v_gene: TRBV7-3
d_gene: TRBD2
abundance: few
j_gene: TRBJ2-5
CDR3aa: CASSGGLAGLETQYF
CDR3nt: TGTGCCAGCAGCGGGGGACTAGCGGGGCTTGAGACCCAGTACTTC

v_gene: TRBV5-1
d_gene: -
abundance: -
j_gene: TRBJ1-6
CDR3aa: CASRFPDRNSPLHF
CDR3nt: TGCGCCAGCAGATTTCCTGACAGGAATTCACCCCTCCACTTT

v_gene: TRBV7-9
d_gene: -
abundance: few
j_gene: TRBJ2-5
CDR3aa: CASSFSTGEETQYF
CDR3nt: TGTGCCAGCAGCTTCTCGACAGGAGAAGAGACCCAGTACTTC

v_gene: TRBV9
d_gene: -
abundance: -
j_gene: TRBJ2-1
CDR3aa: CASSVERSSYNEQFF
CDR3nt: TGTGCCAGCAGCGTAGAGCGGAGCTCCTACAATGAGCAGTTCTTC

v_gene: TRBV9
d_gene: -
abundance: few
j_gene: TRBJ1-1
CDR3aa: CASSVEPNGVTEAFF
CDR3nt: TGTGCCAGCAGCGTGGAGCCCAATGGGGTCACTGAAGCTTTCTTT

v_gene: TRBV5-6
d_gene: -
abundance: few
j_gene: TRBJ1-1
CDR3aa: CASSVEGLAFF
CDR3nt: TGTGCCAGCAGCGTCGAAGGGCTCGCTTTCTTT

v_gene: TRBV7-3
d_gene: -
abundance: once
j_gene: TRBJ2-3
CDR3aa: CASSSRQLGADTQYF
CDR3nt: TGTGCCAGCAGCTCACGACAGCTAGGCGCAGATACGCAGTATTTT

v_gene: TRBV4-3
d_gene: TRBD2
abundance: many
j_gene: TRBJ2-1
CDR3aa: CASSPGGPEPHEQFF
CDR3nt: TGCGCCAGCAGCCCGGGGGGACCCGAGCCCCATGAGCAGTTCTTC

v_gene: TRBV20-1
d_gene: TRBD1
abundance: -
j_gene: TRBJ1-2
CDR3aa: CSASRDREGGYTF
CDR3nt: TGCAGTGCTAGCCGGGACAGGGAGGGAGGCTACACCTTC

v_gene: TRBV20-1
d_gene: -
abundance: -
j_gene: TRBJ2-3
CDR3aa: CSASRQPEGDTQYF
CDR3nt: TGCAGTGCTAGCCGGCAACCTGAGGGAGATACGCAGTATTTT

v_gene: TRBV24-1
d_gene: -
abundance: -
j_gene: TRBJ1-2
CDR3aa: CATSGNPGTSSSPGGYTF
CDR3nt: TGTGCCACCAGTGGTAACCCGGGGACAAGCTCCTCTCCCGGGGGCTACACCTTC

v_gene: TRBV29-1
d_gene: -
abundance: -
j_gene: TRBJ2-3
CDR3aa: CSGLTGHTQYF
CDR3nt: TGCAGCGGATTGACTGGGCATACGCAGTATTTT

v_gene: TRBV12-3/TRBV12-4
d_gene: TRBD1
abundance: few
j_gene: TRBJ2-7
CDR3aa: CASSLGSGQGPYEQYF
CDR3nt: TGTGCCAGCAGTTTAGGTTCGGGACAGGGGCCCTACGAGCAGTACTTC

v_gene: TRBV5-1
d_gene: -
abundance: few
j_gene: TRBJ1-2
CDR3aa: CASSLDPGSQDTF
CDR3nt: TGCGCCAGCAGCTTGGATCCGGGTAGTCAGGACACCTTC

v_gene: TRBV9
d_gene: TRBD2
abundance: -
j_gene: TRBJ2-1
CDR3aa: CASSVEWYSGEAYNEQFF
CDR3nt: TGTGCCAGCAGCGTAGAGTGGTATAGCGGGGAAGCCTACAATGAGCAGTTCTTC

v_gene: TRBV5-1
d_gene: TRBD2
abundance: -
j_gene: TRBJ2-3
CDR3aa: CASSLVRLAGRDTQYF
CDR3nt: TGCGCCAGCAGCTTGGTTCGACTAGCGGGGAGGGATACGCAGTATTTT

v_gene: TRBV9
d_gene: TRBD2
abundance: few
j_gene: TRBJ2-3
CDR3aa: CASSASRGGPDTQYF
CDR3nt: TGTGCCAGCAGCGCCTCTCGGGGAGGGCCAGATACGCAGTATTTT

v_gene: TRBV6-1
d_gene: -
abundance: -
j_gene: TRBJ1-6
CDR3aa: CASSEHPQRNSPLHF
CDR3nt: TGTGCCAGCAGTGAACACCCACAAAGGAATTCACCCCTCCACTTT

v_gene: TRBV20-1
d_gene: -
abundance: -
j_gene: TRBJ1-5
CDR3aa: CSAIPTGHNQPQHF
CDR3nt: TGCAGTGCTATTCCAACAGGGCATAATCAGCCCCAGCATTTT

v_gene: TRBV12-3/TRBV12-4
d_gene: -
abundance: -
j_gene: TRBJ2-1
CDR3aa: CASSFRQFNEQFF
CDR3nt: TGTGCCAGCAGTTTTCGACAGTTCAATGAGCAGTTCTTC

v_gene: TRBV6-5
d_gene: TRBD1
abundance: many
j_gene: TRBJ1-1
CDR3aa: CASSSGGNKNTEAFF
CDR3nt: TGTGCCAGCAGTTCAGGGGGTAACAAGAACACTGAAGCTTTCTTT

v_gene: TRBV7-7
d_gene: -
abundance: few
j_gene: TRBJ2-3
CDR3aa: CASSMPGADTQYF
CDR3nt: TGTGCCAGCAGCATGCCGGGGGCAGATACGCAGTATTTT

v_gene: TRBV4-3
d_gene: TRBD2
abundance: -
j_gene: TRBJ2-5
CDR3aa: CASRHLAGDETQYF
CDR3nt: TGCGCCAGCAGGCATCTAGCGGGGGACGAGACCCAGTACTTC

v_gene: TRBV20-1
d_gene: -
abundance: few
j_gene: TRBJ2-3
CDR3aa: CSAESQVGVPDTQYF
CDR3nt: TGCAGTGCTGAGAGCCAGGTCGGGGTCCCAGATACGCAGTATTTT

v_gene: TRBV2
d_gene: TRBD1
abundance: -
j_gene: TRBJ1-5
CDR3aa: CASSAQGALGQPQHF
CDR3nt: TGTGCCAGCAGCGCACAGGGGGCTTTAGGTCAGCCCCAGCATTTT